What follows are 10 T cell receptor beta chains derived from one specimen sequenced in a study of T cells of healthy individuals. TCRdb recomputed calls from the 5' RACE reads with MiXCR, one row per CDR3 protein. The sample records around 63,000 distinct CDR3 sequences, about 16% being singletons. The receptor set was obtained from a human donor in good health.

This clonotype appeared many times. The rearrangement uses TRBV4-1 and TRBJ2-7, with 7 bases identical to TRBD2. Germline loops: CDR1 MGHRA, CDR2 YSYEKL. There are 15 residues in the CDR3. J lost 5 bases, V lost 1 base, and 8 bases had no gene match. The CDR3 DNA reads as TGCGCCAGCAGCCAAGGTCCACTAGCGCCGAACGAGCAGTACTTC. Amino acids: CASSQGPLAPNEQYF.

The chain recombines TRBV27 with TRBJ2-5; TRBD2 is a possible D gene (5 bases). CDR1 and CDR2 from the germline V gene are MNHEY and SMNVEV (reference sequence). V was shortened by 7 bases and J by 4 bases, with 28 bases between the two germline ends. The CDR3 extends over 18 amino acids. The CDR3 loop is CASIPKVPQTRVVETQYF. The CDR3 DNA sequence: TGTGCCAGCATCCCTAAGGTTCCTCAAACGAGGGTAGTAGAGACCCAGTACTTC.

This clonotype was counted ten times or more. The chain carries TRBV5-6 and TRBJ2-7, with 7 nucleotides matching TRBD1. This CDR3 has 15 amino acids. With 4 bases clipped from V and 1 base from J, the junction kept 8 bases outside the gene matches. Germline lookup yields CDR1 SGHDT and CDR2 YYEEEE. The CDR3 loop is CASSILRDSSYEQYF. CDR3 nucleotide sequence: TGTGCCAGCAGCATTCTCCGGGACAGTTCCTACGAGCAGTACTTC.

The table lists this clonotype with many counts. The chain carries TRBV5-1 and TRBJ2-5, with TRBD2 identical over 15 bases. J gave up 4 bases and V 2 bases, and 3 bases lay outside the gene matches. The CDR3 extends over 16 amino acids. From germline, CDR1 is SGHRS and CDR2 YFSETQ. CDR3 in DNA: TGCGCCAGCAGCTTCTTGGGACTAGCGGGAGGAGAGACCCAGTACTTC. It translates to CASSFLGLAGGETQYF.

V and J are TRBV20-1 and TRBJ2-1, with TRBD1 matching over 8 bases. V was clipped by 0 bases and J by 2 bases; unmatched bases: 3. Germline assignment: CDR1 DFQATT and CDR2 SNEGSKA (reference sequence). The CDR3 is 15 residues long. CDR3 residues: CSARDRGRPYNEQFF. The CDR3 DNA is TGCAGTGCTAGAGACAGGGGGCGCCCCTACAATGAGCAGTTCTTC.

Only a few counts were recorded for this clonotype. The rearrangement uses TRBV28 and TRBJ2-7; TRBD1 aligns across 8 bases. Germline V gene lookup returns CDR1 MDHEN and CDR2 SYDVKM. The CDR3 is 16 residues long. J gave up 0 bases and V 6 bases, and 10 bases lay outside the gene matches. CDR3 region: CASSPPQDRVSYEQYF. In nucleotides, the CDR3 is TGTGCCAGCAGCCCCCCCCAGGACAGGGTCTCCTACGAGCAGTACTTC. Combining the CDR3 with reference TRBV28 and TRBJ2-7 gives the whole variable domain DVKVTQSSRYLVKRTGEKVFLECVQDMDHENMFWYRQDPGLGLRLIYFSYDVKMKEKGDIPEGYSVSREKKERFSLILESASTNQTSMYLCASSPPQDRVSYEQYFGPGTRLTVT.

This clonotype occurred many times. The V call is TRBV7-9, the J call TRBJ1-1; 7 bases are a match to TRBD1. The V segment lost 6 bases and the J segment 6 bases; nucleotides outside the gene matches: 10. Looked up from germline, CDR1 is SEHNR and CDR2 is FQNEAQ (reference sequence). CDR3 size: 14 residues. The CDR3 DNA is TGTGCCAGCAGTAGACAGGGTTTGGGCCCTGAAGCTTTCTTT. Its translation: CASSRQGLGPEAFF.

The chain has TRBV7-3 and TRBJ2-7; D not certain. CDR1 is SGHTA and CDR2 is FQGTGA in the germline V gene. Trimming took off 0 bases at V and 4 bases at J, with 7 bases between the two ends. The CDR3 extends over 13 amino acids. The CDR3: CASSLTLGYEQYF. The CDR3 DNA sequence: TGTGCCAGCAGCTTAACGCTGGGTTACGAGCAGTACTTC.

This chain connects TRBV4-3 to TRBJ2-4; D might be TRBD1 or TRBD2, each matching 6 bases. Trimming took 0 bases from V and 8 from J, leaving 11 bases between them. Germline lookup yields CDR1 LGHNA and CDR2 YSLEER. The CDR3 is made up of 14 amino acids. The CDR3 DNA sequence: TGCGCCAGCAGCCAAGAGAGGGGGGAGGACATTCAGTACTTC. Translated, it gives CASSQERGEDIQYF.

This clonotype was observed at least ten times. The chain combines TRBV5-1 with TRBJ1-1; a weak D match, TRBD1 (6 bases). The CDR3 runs 15 residues. Per germline, CDR1 SGHRS and CDR2 YFSETQ. With 1 base removed from V and 4 bases from J, the gap between germline ends came to 14 bases. CDR3 loop: CASSLYPGEGTEAFF. CDR3 in DNA: TGCGCCAGCAGCTTGTACCCAGGGGAGGGCACTGAAGCTTTCTTT.